This T cell receptor beta chain was obtained from a study of CD8 T cells in Susac syndrome. Negative magnetic isolation gave CD8+ and CD4+ cells; FACS enriched CD8+ TEMRA. Random hexamers were used to reverse transcribe roughly 0.45 to 1 ug of RNA. From the immunoSEQ multiplex PCR reads, TCRdb called clonotypes with MiXCR, one entry per CDR3 protein. The data show some 130,000 distinct CDR3 sequences, 90% to 95% seen once. CDR1 SGHNT and CDR2 YYREEE come from the germline V gene (reference sequence). Trimming took 4 bases from V and 3 from J, leaving 14 bases between them. The CDR3 consists of 14 residues.

J is TRBJ2-7 and V is TRBV5-4, with D possibly matching TRBD1 (6 bases). This sequence originates from a human donor in good health. The sequenced material came from CD4+ T cells from PBMCs. As DNA, the CDR3 is TGTGCCAGCAGCCATCCCGGACAGAACTACGAGCAGTACTTC. This encodes CASSHPGQNYEQYF.